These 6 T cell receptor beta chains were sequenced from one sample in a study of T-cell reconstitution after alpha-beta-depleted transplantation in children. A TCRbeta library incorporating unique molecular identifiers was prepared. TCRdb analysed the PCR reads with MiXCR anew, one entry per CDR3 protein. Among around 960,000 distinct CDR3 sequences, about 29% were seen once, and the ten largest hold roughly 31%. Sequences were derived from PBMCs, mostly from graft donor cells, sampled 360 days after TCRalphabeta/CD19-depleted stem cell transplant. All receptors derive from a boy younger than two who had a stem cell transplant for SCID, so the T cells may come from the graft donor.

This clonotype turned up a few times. Here the CDR3 reads CASSYGSSGGERETQYF. The CDR3 region has the DNA TGTGCCAGCAGCTATGGTTCGTCCGGGGGCGAACGAGAGACCCAGTACTTC. This rearrangement joins TRBV7-9 to TRBJ2-5; D possibly matches TRBD1 or TRBD2 (6 bases each). The ends were cut back, 4 bases at V and 4 bases at J, with 22 bases in the middle. The germline CDR1 and CDR2 sequences are SEHNR and FQNEAQ (reference sequence). The CDR3 contains 17 residues.

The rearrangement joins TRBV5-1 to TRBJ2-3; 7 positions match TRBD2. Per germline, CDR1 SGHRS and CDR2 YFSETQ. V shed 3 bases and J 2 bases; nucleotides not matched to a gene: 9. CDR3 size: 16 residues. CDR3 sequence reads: CASSSETSLPTDTQYF. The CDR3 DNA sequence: TGCGCCAGCAGCTCAGAGACTAGCCTCCCCACAGATACGCAGTATTTT.

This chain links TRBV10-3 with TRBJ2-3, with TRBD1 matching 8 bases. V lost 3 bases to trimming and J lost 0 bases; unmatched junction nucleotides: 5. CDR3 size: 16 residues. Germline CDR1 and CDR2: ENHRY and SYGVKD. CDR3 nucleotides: TGTGCCATCAGTGAAGGACAGGGCGTTAGCACAGATACGCAGTATTTT. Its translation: CAISEGQGVSTDTQYF.

The CDR3 protein is CASSFGGVIYEQYF. The CDR3 DNA sequence: TGTGCCAGCAGCTTCGGCGGGGTGATCTACGAGCAGTACTTC. The chain couples TRBV5-6 to TRBJ2-7; maybe TRBD2 (6 bases). The ends were cut back, 2 bases at V and 3 bases at J, with 12 bases in the middle. The CDR3 runs 14 residues. The germline V gene encodes CDR1 SGHDT and CDR2 YYEEEE.

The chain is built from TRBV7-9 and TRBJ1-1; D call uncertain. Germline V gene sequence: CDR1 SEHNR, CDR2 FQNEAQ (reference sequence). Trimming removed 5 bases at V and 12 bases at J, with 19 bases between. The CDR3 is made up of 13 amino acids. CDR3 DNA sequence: TGTGCCAGCAGCATAGAAGTGTCGATGGCGCCTTTCTTT. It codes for CASSIEVSMAPFF.

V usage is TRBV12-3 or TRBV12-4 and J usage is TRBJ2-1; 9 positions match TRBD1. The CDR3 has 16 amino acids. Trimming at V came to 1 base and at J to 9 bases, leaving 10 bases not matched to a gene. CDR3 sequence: CASSLVGDRVRSEQFF. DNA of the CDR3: TGTGCCAGCAGTTTAGTAGGGGACAGGGTTCGCAGTGAGCAGTTCTTC.